This T cell receptor (beta chain) was profiled in a study of post-analysis software for immune sequencing data. Study-wide background: Secondary progressive, relapsing-remitting and progressive-relapsing multiple sclerosis were among the included disease courses. General study findings and limits: People with multiple sclerosis had a significantly lower normalized Chao1 diversity than controls did. F measure grouped same-batch samples tightly together. Comparison of patients with controls showed five TRBV segments more frequent in patients, TRBV5-6, TRBV5-1 and TRBV20-1 among them.

V lost 4 bases to trimming and J lost 4 bases; unmatched junction nucleotides: 10. CDR1 SEHNR and CDR2 FQNEAQ come from the germline V gene (reference sequence). The CDR3 runs to 17 residues. As concerns this clonotype: Its matching antigen is unknown.

Incorporated into the TCR beta cDNA libraries were unique molecular identifiers, which served to reduce PCR and sequencing biases. Approximately 550,000 cDNA molecules came from around 1 to 9.1 million T cells. TCRdb re-derived calls from the PCR reads in MiXCR, one entry per CDR3 protein. Here the sample spans roughly 800,000 distinct CDR3 sequences, around 50% being singletons. The sequencing sample was made of blood. This sequence originates from a girl aged 5-17 years with multiple sclerosis. The rearrangement links TRBV7-9 to TRBJ1-1; 12 bases align to TRBD1. DNA of the CDR3: TGTGCCAGCAGCTCGCCCGGGACAGGGGGCGCGGGCACTGAAGCTTTCTTT. This gives the protein CASSSPGTGGAGTEAFF.